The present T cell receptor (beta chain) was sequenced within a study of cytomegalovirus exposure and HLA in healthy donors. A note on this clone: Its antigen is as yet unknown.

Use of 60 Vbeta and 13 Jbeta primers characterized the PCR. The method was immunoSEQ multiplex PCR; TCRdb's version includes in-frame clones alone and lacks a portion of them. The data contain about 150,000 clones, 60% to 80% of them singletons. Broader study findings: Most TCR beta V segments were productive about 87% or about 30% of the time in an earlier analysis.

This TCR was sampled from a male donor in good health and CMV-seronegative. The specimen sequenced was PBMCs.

CDR3 amino acids: CASRDLRGPDNEKLFF. The CDR3 DNA follows: TGTGCCAGCAGGGATCTGCGGGGGCCTGATAATGAAAAACTGTTTTTT. V and J are TRBV2 and TRBJ1-4, with D possibly matching TRBD1 (6 bases). CDR1 is SNHLY, CDR2 FYNNEI, per germline. The CDR3 consists of 16 residues. Trimming removed 6 bases at V and 4 bases at J, with 18 bases between. The full variable domain, completed using reference TRBV2 and TRBJ1-4, is EPEVTQTPSHQVTQMGQEVILRCVPISNHLYFYWYRQILGQKVEFLVSFYNNEISEKSEIFDDQFSVERPDGSNFTLKIRSTKLEDSAMYFCASRDLRGPDNEKLFFGSGTQLSVL.